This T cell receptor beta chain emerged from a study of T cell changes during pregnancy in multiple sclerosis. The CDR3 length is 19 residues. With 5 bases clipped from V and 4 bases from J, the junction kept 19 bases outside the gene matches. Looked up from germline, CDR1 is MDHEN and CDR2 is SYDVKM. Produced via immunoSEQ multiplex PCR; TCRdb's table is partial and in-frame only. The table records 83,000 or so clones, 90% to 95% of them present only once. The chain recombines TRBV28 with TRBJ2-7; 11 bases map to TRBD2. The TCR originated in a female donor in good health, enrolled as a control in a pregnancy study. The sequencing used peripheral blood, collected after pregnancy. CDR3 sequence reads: CASSLGFADSGTSGYEQYF. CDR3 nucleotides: TGTGCCAGCAGTCTTGGTTTCGCGGACTCCGGGACTAGCGGTTACGAGCAGTACTTC.